These 6 T cell receptor beta chains were sequenced from one sample in a study of follicular helper T cells after annual influenza vaccination (dated by TCRdb to 2016 to 2017). This sample's time point label indicates: 2015-2016 season, pre-vaccination. The library came from the immunoSEQ multiplex PCR assay. TCRdb carries this immuneACCESS record with in-frame sequences only. Its versions omit some clonotypes, under half of them owing to an unresolved V gene in the studies checked, with the rest unexplained. In all, the sample holds roughly 1,500 clones, and more than 70% of those were seen once. Of the sample, around 4.3% is held by the ten largest clones. Sequences were derived from CXCR5+ CD38- circulating T follicular helper cells from blood, sampled on the day of influenza vaccination. In the paper's terms, the cell subset or site label means: circulating Tfh, non-naive CD4+CXCR5+PD-1+ (ICOS+CD38+ or ICOS-CD38-). Source of these receptors: an adult who received the influenza vaccine.

The chain employs TRBV28 and TRBJ1-1, with D uncertain. The germline V and J ends were trimmed by 3 bases and 1 base, with 6 bases remaining between them. Germline CDR1 is MDHEN and CDR2 is SYDVKM. The CDR3 runs to 13 residues. CDR3 residues: CASSFVRNTEAFF. As DNA, the CDR3 is TGTGCCAGCAGTTTCGTTAGGAACACTGAAGCTTTCTTT.

The V and J genes are TRBV11-3 and TRBJ2-1, with 9 bases that match TRBD2. Germline-derived CDR1 and CDR2 are SGHNT and YENEEA. The CDR3 consists of 16 residues. The J segment lost 2 bases and the V segment lost 4 bases, leaving 6 bases of the junction unmatched. CDR3 in DNA: TGTGCCAGCAGCTCCCGACTAGCGGAAACCTACAATGAGCAGTTCTTC. As protein: CASSSRLAETYNEQFF.

This sequence joins TRBV18 and TRBJ2-7, with 7 bases identical to TRBD1. The CDR3 is made up of 14 amino acids. With V trimmed by 2 bases and J by 5 bases, 6 bases remained unmatched. CDR1 is KGHSH, CDR2 LQKENI, per germline. CDR3 nucleotides: TGTGCCAGCTCACCATACGGGACAGCGAACGAGCAGTACTTC. The encoded protein is CASSPYGTANEQYF. The whole variable domain, remainder taken from reference TRBV18 and TRBJ2-7, is NAGVMQNPRHLVRRRGQEARLRCSPMKGHSHVYWYRQLPEEGLKFMVYLQKENIIDESGMPKERFSAEFPKEGPSILRIQQVVRGDSAAYFCASSPYGTANEQYFGPGTRLTVT.

V gene TRBV28 combines with J gene TRBJ1-2; a possible D gene is TRBD1 (6 bases). Trimming removed 4 bases at V and 7 bases at J, with 13 bases between. This CDR3 region has 13 residues. Germline CDR1 MDHEN, CDR2 SYDVKM. CDR3 nucleotides: TGTGCCAGCAGTTCCTCAGGGGTTGGTGGCTACACCTTC. Translating it yields CASSSSGVGGYTF.

V gene TRBV28 combines with J gene TRBJ1-1; D remains ambiguous. Trimming cost V 2 bases and J 2 bases, with 3 bases left between them. The germline V gene encodes CDR1 MDHEN and CDR2 SYDVKM. This CDR3 is 12 amino acids long. The CDR3 DNA is TGTGCCAGCAGTTTACTCAACACTGAAGCTTTCTTT. This codes for CASSLLNTEAFF.

The J gene is TRBJ2-3, the V gene TRBV11-3, with TRBD2 as a possible D gene (5 bases). In germline, CDR1 is SGHNT, CDR2 YENEEA. The V gene lost 6 bases and the J gene lost 0 bases, with 13 bases spanning the gap. The CDR3 spans 15 residues. In DNA form, the CDR3 reads TGTGCCAGCAGGCCTACTACGGGGAGCACAGATACGCAGTATTTT. This gives the protein CASRPTTGSTDTQYF.